Below, 10 T cell receptor beta chains from the same sample are listed, as sequenced in a study of early T cells in non-severe SARS-CoV-2 infection (dated by TCRdb to the early 2020s). The library was made by 5' RACE. Sequencing was performed on a NextSeq 500. In-frame beta chains were kept once TCRdb had trimmed the public reads at Q25 with fastp and called clones with MiXCR. Identical CDR3 protein sequences are pooled into one entry, listed with their most common genes and DNA. The sample has over 95,000 distinct CDR3 sequences on record, 16% of them singletons. The biggest ten clones account for around 1.3% of the sample. The sequenced sample consisted of whole blood. These receptors were taken from an adult who was a healthcare worker with PCR-confirmed SARS-CoV-2 infection or an uninfected control (not recorded which).

Concerning this clonotype: This may come from a read error, since a much larger clone is one base off. This chain connects TRBV28 to TRBJ1-4; D may be TRBD1 (6 bases). V was shortened by 5 bases and J by 10 bases, with 17 bases between the two germline ends. This CDR3 comprises 14 residues. Germline lookup yields CDR1 MDHEN and CDR2 SYDVKM. CDR3 sequence: CASSPTGLTGKLFF. CDR3 sequence (DNA): TGTGCCAGCAGTCCTACAGGGTTAACCGGAAAACTGTTTTTT. The variable domain in full, with the rest retrieved from reference TRBV28 and TRBJ1-4, is DVKVTQSSRYLVKRTGEKVFLECVQDMDHENMFWYRQDPGLGLRLIYFSYDVKMKEKGDIPEGYSVSREKKERFSLILESASTNQTSMYLCASSPTGLTGKLFFGSGTQLSVL.

A few counts support this clonotype. The gene calls are TRBV3-1 and TRBJ1-6, with D maybe TRBD1 (6 bases). Trimming removed 2 bases from V and 8 bases from J, with 16 bases in between. Germline V gives CDR1 LGHDT, CDR2 YNNKEL (reference sequence). This CDR3 is 16 amino acids long. The chain's CDR3 is CASSQKDRGAYSPLHF. The CDR3 nucleotides read TGTGCCAGCAGCCAAAAGGACCGGGGGGCATATTCACCCCTCCACTTT.

This clonotype appeared a few times. CDR3 protein: CASSRFGGHITGELFF. CDR3 bases: TGTGCCAGCAGCCGCTTCGGGGGACATATCACCGGGGAGCTGTTTTTT. The chain carries TRBV7-9 and TRBJ2-2, with D tentatively TRBD1 or TRBD2 (6 bases each). V was trimmed by 5 bases and J by 4 bases, leaving 17 bases between them. Germline assignment: CDR1 SEHNR and CDR2 FQNEAQ (reference sequence). The length of the CDR3 is 16 residues. The full variable domain, with the rest looked up from reference TRBV7-9 and TRBJ2-2, is DTGVSQNPRHKITKRGQNVTFRCDPISEHNRLYWYRQTLGQGPEFLTYFQNEAQLEKSRLLSDRFSAERPKGSFSTLEIQRTEQGDSAMYLCASSRFGGHITGELFFGEGSRLTVL.

This sequence joins TRBV28 and TRBJ2-5; TRBD1 is a possible D gene (6 bases). The CDR3 contains 13 residues. Germline-derived CDR1 and CDR2 are MDHEN and SYDVKM. Trimming pared 3 bases from V and 2 bases from J, leaving 7 bases between. In nucleotides, the CDR3 is TGTGCCAGCAGTTTCGGACAGCAAGAGACCCAGTACTTC. Translated: CASSFGQQETQYF.

This clonotype was observed a handful of times. This chain connects TRBV28 to TRBJ1-2; no firm D call. Germline CDR1 and CDR2: MDHEN and SYDVKM. This CDR3 region has 17 residues. Deletions cut 7 bases from V and 2 bases from J, with 23 bases between. CDR3 protein: CASTPREGWGRNYGYTF. The CDR3 DNA reads TGTGCCAGCACCCCCCGGGAAGGGTGGGGTCGCAACTATGGCTACACCTTC.

The chain is built from TRBV6-2 or TRBV6-3 and TRBJ1-6; D unclear. The CDR3 runs to 15 residues. The germline V gene encodes CDR1 MNHEY and CDR2 SVGEGT. V lost 6 bases to trimming and J lost 7 bases, with 16 bases between them. The CDR3, as DNA: TGTGCCAGCAGGATGGACGGGAGATGGAATTCACCCCTCCACTTT. Protein sequence: CASRMDGRWNSPLHF.

This clonotype showed up just a few times. The chain joins TRBV29-1 to TRBJ2-3; D call uncertain. There are 16 residues in the CDR3. Germline V gives CDR1 SQVTM, CDR2 ANQGSEA. V lost 1 base and J lost 2, with 16 bases in between. The CDR3 DNA reads TGCAGCGTTGAAGGCGTTTTTCCGAGCCACACAGATACGCAGTATTTT. Its translation: CSVEGVFPSHTDTQYF.

The chain employs TRBV5-1 and TRBJ2-2; 10 nucleotides align to TRBD1. The germline V gene has CDR1 SGHRS and CDR2 YFSETQ. The junction had 3 bases not matched to a gene; V was cut back by 3 bases and J by 4 bases. CDR3 length: 15 amino acids. This CDR3 is CASSWGQGPTGELFF. Here the CDR3 DNA reads TGCGCCAGCAGCTGGGGACAGGGGCCCACCGGGGAGCTGTTTTTT.

This clonotype was detected a few times. The CDR3 loop is CATSDFGRAYEQYF. In DNA, the CDR3 is TGTGCCACCAGTGATTTCGGTCGGGCCTACGAGCAGTACTTC. The rearrangement uses TRBV24-1 and TRBJ2-7; D gene unclear. Germline loops: CDR1 KGHDR, CDR2 SFDVKD. Trimming took 1 base from V and 2 from J, leaving 8 bases between them. The length of the CDR3 is 14 residues.

This clonotype was observed a handful of times. The chain employs TRBV27 and TRBJ2-1; no clear D gene. This CDR3 is built from 13 residues. Germline CDR1 reads MNHEY; CDR2 reads SMNVEV (reference sequence). Deletions cut 0 bases from V and 6 bases from J, with 6 bases between. CDR3 sequence reads: CASSLSTVNEQFF. The CDR3 DNA reads as TGTGCCAGCAGTTTATCGACTGTCAATGAGCAGTTCTTC.